The entry that follows covers one TCR beta chain sequence. From germline, CDR1 is MGHRA and CDR2 YSYEKL. The CDR3 sequence is 18 residues long. The V end lost 0 bases, the J end lost 8 bases, and 22 bases lay between the germline ends. These data come from a study of blood T cell repertoires in COVID-19. Methods used by the authors: Amplification with reference gene primers provided the estimates of nucleated cell counts. TCRdb keeps only in-frame clones here, not all; method: immunoSEQ multiplex PCR. Clone size and V and J calls were adopted from that table, with D and trimming inferred from the DNA. The table shows some 350,000 clones, with 88% occurring only once.

The source of this sequence is an older woman with COVID-19, enrolled during active disease. The source material was peripheral blood. The rearrangement joins TRBV4-1 to TRBJ1-4, with D tentatively TRBD1 (6 bases). The CDR3 DNA reads as TGCGCCAGCAGCCAAGATGTACTACAGGGAGGGCTAGGGGAAAAACTGTTTTTT. It encodes CASSQDVLQGGLGEKLFF.